This TCR beta chain derives from a study of shared clonotypes between healthy human individuals. Looked up from germline, CDR1 is MGHDK and CDR2 is SYGVNS. V was cut by 0 bases and J by 2 bases, with 11 bases left in between. The CDR3 length is 16 residues. Only in-frame clones appear in the TCRdb table, and some are missing; sequencing was by immunoSEQ multiplex PCR. This sample has some 2,000,000 clones, with 90% to 95% found just once. The source is a man aged 18 to 29 in good health. Material: naive CD4+ T cells sorted from blood. The subset was: CD45RA+ positively selected. The rearrangement joins TRBV25-1 to TRBJ2-1; possible D gene TRBD2, 7 bases. The CDR3 DNA follows: TGTGCCAGCAGTGAATATTCGGGGGGCCCCTACAATGAGCAGTTCTTC. Translating it yields CASSEYSGGPYNEQFF.